Listed here are 17 T cell receptor beta chains from one sample, sequenced in a study of T-cell reconstitution after alpha-beta-depleted transplantation in children (dated by TCRdb to 2016 to 2017). Libraries were made using PCR. The instrument given in TCRdb is Illumina HiSeq 2500. To normalize quantification of the TCRbeta repertoire, the TCR libraries were built with molecular barcoding that relied on unique molecular identifiers. Through fastp at Q25 and MiXCR, TCRdb rebuilt clones from the public reads, retaining in-frame beta chains. Under each unique CDR3 protein, matching rows form one entry showing the most common genes and DNA. The sample yields about 300,000 distinct CDR3 sequences; 10% were counted once. Clones ranked in the top ten supply around 7.5% of the sample. This specimen's treatment or condition label, per the study, means: allogeneic hematopoietic cell transplantation with graft depleted of TCRalphabeta T cells and CD19 B cells.

Sequencing used PBMCs, obtained before TCRalphabeta/CD19-depleted stem cell transplant. The receptor source for this set is a boy in the first two years of life with acute myeloid leukemia, due to receive a stem cell transplant.

This clonotype came up many times. The CDR3 protein is CAIRTGTNTEAFF. The CDR3 DNA reads as TGTGCCATCAGAACAGGGACGAACACTGAAGCTTTCTTT. The V gene is TRBV10-3, the J gene TRBJ1-1, with a possible D match to TRBD1 (6 bases). Germline V gene lookup returns CDR1 ENHRY and CDR2 SYGVKD. V was clipped by 6 bases and J by 1 base, with 9 bases between them. This CDR3 comprises 13 residues.

This clonotype came up many times. The chain employs TRBV15 and TRBJ2-7; D is ambiguous. The CDR3 is made up of 15 amino acids. V was shortened by 5 bases and J by 0 bases, with 14 bases between the two germline ends. Germline V gene data show CDR1 as LNHNV and CDR2 as YYDKDF (reference sequence). For the CDR3, the DNA is TGTGCCACCAGCGGCGCCCGGACGGACTCCTACGAGCAGTACTTC. Its translation: CATSGARTDSYEQYF.

Of note for this clonotype: This may stem from a read error, because a much larger clone lies one nucleotide away. The rearrangement links TRBV6-4 to TRBJ1-5, with 8 bases aligning to TRBD1. This CDR3 has 13 amino acids. V lost 2 bases to trimming and J lost 7 bases; unmatched junction nucleotides: 1. Germline CDR1 and CDR2: MRHNA and SNTAGT. The CDR3 DNA is TGTGCCAGCAGTGACGACAGGGGCCAGCCCCAGCATTTT. Its protein is CASSDDRGQPQHF.

At least ten counts were recorded for this clonotype. V and J are TRBV29-1 and TRBJ2-2; 11 bases agree with TRBD1. Germline trimming cut 7 bases from V and 7 bases from J; bases unmatched to any gene: 5. Germline CDR1 and CDR2: SQVTM and ANQGSEA. CDR3 length: 13 residues. The CDR3 DNA is TGCAGCGCCTCCGGGACAGGGGGCGGGGAGCTGTTTTTT. As protein: CSASGTGGGELFF.

This clonotype was seen at least ten times. The rearrangement uses TRBV5-5 and TRBJ2-1; 9 bases agree with TRBD2. The CDR3 has 15 residues. CDR1 is SGHKS, CDR2 YYEKEE, per germline (reference sequence). Germline trimming cut 1 base from V and 6 bases from J; bases unmatched to any gene: 5. This CDR3 reads CASSLLTSGFNEQFF. In DNA, the CDR3 is TGTGCCAGCAGCTTGTTGACTAGCGGCTTCAATGAGCAGTTCTTC.

This clonotype has a count of ten or more. The chain recombines TRBV5-5 with TRBJ2-7, with D unclear. The CDR3 consists of 17 residues. Germline CDR1 is SGHKS and CDR2 is YYEKEE (reference sequence). The ends were cut back, 4 bases at V and 2 bases at J, with 22 bases in the middle. CDR3 DNA sequence: TGTGCCAGCAGCCAGAACATAGCAAAGATAATCCCCTACGAGCAGTACTTC. Encoded protein: CASSQNIAKIIPYEQYF.

This clonotype was seen repeatedly, ten times or more. The chain has TRBV7-2 and TRBJ2-6; D may match TRBD1 or TRBD2 (6 bases each). Germline loops: CDR1 SGHTA, CDR2 FQGNSA. This CDR3 contains 17 residues. V was cut by 5 bases and J by 2 bases, with 16 bases left in between. The CDR3 is CASSPIGGIPGANVLTF. The CDR3 bases are TGTGCCAGCAGCCCCATAGGGGGGATCCCTGGGGCCAACGTCCTGACTTTC.

The table lists this clonotype with many counts. This sequence joins TRBV29-1 and TRBJ2-2; no reliable D call. In germline, CDR1 is SQVTM, CDR2 ANQGSEA. Trimming removed 4 bases from V and 4 bases from J, with 10 bases in between. This CDR3 has 13 residues. The CDR3 bases are TGCAGCGTTGGCGCATGGGGCACCGGGGAGCTGTTTTTT. Translated: CSVGAWGTGELFF.

This clonotype has more than one count but fewer than ten. The rearrangement uses TRBV6-1 and TRBJ2-5; 9 bases map to TRBD1. Germline V gene lookup returns CDR1 MNHNS and CDR2 SASEGT. The CDR3 spans 16 residues. V gave up 6 bases and J gave up 5 bases; unmatched junction bases: 13. CDR3 DNA sequence: TGTGCCAGCAGGACACAGGGGGCCCTGGCTGCGGAGACCCAGTACTTC. This sequence encodes CASRTQGALAAETQYF.

Many counts were recorded for this clonotype. The V call is TRBV20-1, the J call TRBJ2-1; possibly TRBD1 for D (5 bases). This CDR3 is built from 14 residues. CDR1 and CDR2 from the germline V gene are DFQATT and SNEGSKA (reference sequence). The V end was cut by 4 bases, the J end by 8 bases, with 18 bases between. The CDR3 region has the DNA TGCAGTGCTACAACCGACGGCAGGGTCGATGAGCAGTTCTTC. It is translated as CSATTDGRVDEQFF.

This clonotype has ten or more counts. The rearrangement uses TRBV7-9 and TRBJ2-5, with TRBD2 as a possible D gene (6 bases). Trimming cost V 6 bases and J 13 bases, with 18 bases left between them. CDR1 is SEHNR, CDR2 FQNEAQ, per germline (reference sequence). CDR3 length: 12 amino acids. The CDR3: CASRGTGGILYF. CDR3 DNA: TGTGCCAGCAGGGGTACTGGGGGGATTCTGTACTTC.

This clonotype was recorded at least ten times. The chain uses TRBV5-1 and TRBJ2-7; possible D gene TRBD2, 5 bases. CDR1 is SGHRS and CDR2 is YFSETQ in the germline V gene. Trimming pared 4 bases from V and 3 bases from J, leaving 11 bases between. There are 13 residues in the CDR3. Here the CDR3 DNA reads TGCGCCAGCAGCCCGGGATCTATCTACGAGCAGTACTTC. Encoded protein: CASSPGSIYEQYF.

This clonotype occurred many times. V gene TRBV9 combines with J gene TRBJ2-7, with 10 bases lining up with TRBD2. The CDR3 is 14 residues long. CDR1 and CDR2 from the germline V gene are SGDLS and YYNGEE. Unmatched junction bases numbered 7, after V lost 3 bases and J lost 7 bases. CDR3 bases: TGTGCCAGCAGCGCGAGCGGGAGGGATGATGAGCAGTACTTC. It encodes CASSASGRDDEQYF.

The chain links TRBV7-2 to TRBJ1-1; 11 nucleotides match TRBD1. The V segment lost 5 bases and the J segment 4 bases; nucleotides outside the gene matches: 6. This CDR3 spans 15 amino acids. CDR1 is SGHTA, CDR2 FQGNSA, per germline. CDR3 nucleotides: TGTGCCAGCAGCCCCCGGACAGGGGGCGGCACTGAAGCTTTCTTT. It specifies CASSPRTGGGTEAFF.

This clonotype was seen repeatedly, ten times or more. V is TRBV28 and J is TRBJ1-2; 7 bases agree with TRBD1. After removal of 3 bases from V and 4 bases from J, the junction contained 5 bases not matched to a gene. CDR1 is MDHEN and CDR2 is SYDVKM in the germline V gene. The CDR3 contains 14 residues. This chain's CDR3 is CASSFPDRVYGYTF. CDR3 nucleotides: TGTGCCAGCAGTTTCCCCGACAGGGTCTATGGCTACACCTTC.

The V and J genes are TRBV12-3 or TRBV12-4 and TRBJ2-3, with 10 bases fitting TRBD2. V dropped 1 base and J dropped 2; count of bases not matched to a gene: 3. CDR3 size: 16 residues. CDR3 nucleotide sequence: TGTGCCAGCAGTTTAGTTACTAGCGGGACCACAGATACGCAGTATTTT. Protein sequence: CASSLVTSGTTDTQYF.

There are a few counts of this clonotype. This rearrangement joins TRBV9 to TRBJ2-2, with TRBD2 matching over 12 bases. CDR1 SGDLS and CDR2 YYNGEE come from the germline V gene. The CDR3 runs 21 residues. The J segment lost 3 bases and the V segment lost 0 bases, leaving 15 bases of the junction unmatched. CDR3 sequence (DNA): TGTGCCAGCAGCGTAGCCCCCCCTTGGACTAGCGGGGCCCGTTACACCGGGGAGCTGTTTTTT. This gives the protein CASSVAPPWTSGARYTGELFF.